These 7 T cell receptor beta chains originate from one sample sequenced in a study of blood T cell repertoires in COVID-19. Clones were read by immunoSEQ multiplex PCR, and TCRdb kept only the in-frame ones, dropping some. Counted here are approximately 170,000 clones, about four fifths occurring once; the ten biggest clones make up roughly 2%. Sequenced: peripheral blood. The receptors originated from a woman of 80 years or more with acute or convalescent COVID-19.

Written as DNA, the CDR3 is TGTGCCAGCAGCCGGGCCAGAAGCGGCACTGAAGCTTTCTTT. Residues: CASSRARSGTEAFF. The rearrangement joins TRBV14 to TRBJ1-1; D not certain. CDR1 and CDR2 (germline): SGHDN, FVKESK. The V gene lost 4 bases and the J gene lost 4 bases, with 13 bases spanning the gap. The CDR3 sequence is 14 residues long.

The chain employs TRBV29-1 and TRBJ1-4; D remains ambiguous. Trimming cost V 0 bases and J 8 bases, with 13 bases left between them. CDR1 is SQVTM and CDR2 is ANQGSEA in the germline V gene. The CDR3 length is 14 residues. CDR3 residues: CSVEESRWEEKLFF. The CDR3 DNA follows: TGCAGCGTTGAAGAGTCCCGTTGGGAGGAAAAACTGTTTTTT.

The gene calls are TRBV6-2 or TRBV6-3 and TRBJ1-2; 7 nucleotides agree with TRBD1. This CDR3 is 13 amino acids long. The germline CDR1 and CDR2 sequences are MNHEY and SVGEGT. Trimming at V came to 2 bases and at J to 6 bases, leaving 3 bases not matched to a gene. The CDR3 protein is CASSYGQVHGYTF. DNA for the CDR3: TGTGCCAGCAGTTACGGACAGGTGCATGGCTACACCTTC.

This clone was detected only once. The rearrangement joins TRBV5-1 to TRBJ1-6, with TRBD1 matching over 7 bases. Germline trimming cut 5 bases from V and 8 bases from J; bases unmatched to any gene: 7. Per germline, CDR1 SGHRS and CDR2 YFSETQ. CDR3 length: 14 amino acids. CDR3 sequence reads: CASSSPGQHSPLHF. CDR3 nucleotides: TGCGCCAGCAGTTCTCCGGGACAGCATTCACCCCTCCACTTT.

The rearrangement links TRBV3-1 (or the pseudogene TRBV3-2) to TRBJ1-5; TRBD1 might be the D (5 bases). The ends were cut back, 3 bases at V and 4 bases at J, with 13 bases in the middle. Looked up from germline, CDR1 is LGHDT and CDR2 is YNNKEL (reference sequence). The CDR3 is 15 residues long. As DNA, the CDR3 is TGTGCCAGCAGCCAGCGGGGGGACGGGAATCAGCCCCAGCATTTT. Protein sequence: CASSQRGDGNQPQHF.

The rearrangement links TRBV15 to TRBJ2-3; no firm D call. Germline V gives CDR1 LNHNV, CDR2 YYDKDF (reference sequence). The length of the CDR3 is 15 residues. Between the trimmed V and J ends, which lost 1 base and 0 bases, there was a span of 8 bases. In nucleotides, the CDR3 is TGTGCCACCAGCAGAGTGACTCCTAGCACAGATACGCAGTATTTT. Translation gives CATSRVTPSTDTQYF.

This chain uses TRBV7-2 with TRBJ2-2, with 9 bases fitting TRBD2. Trimming took 1 base from V and 5 from J; bases not matched to a gene: 2. CDR3 length: 15 residues. Germline V gives CDR1 SGHTA, CDR2 FQGNSA. CDR3 protein: CASSLGLAGTGELFF. The CDR3 bases are TGTGCCAGCAGCTTAGGCCTAGCGGGAACCGGGGAGCTGTTTTTT.